The 25 T cell receptor beta chains reported below all come from one sample, sequenced in a study of OX40 agonist ivuxolimab in advanced cancers. The method was immunoSEQ multiplex PCR; TCRdb's version includes in-frame clones alone and lacks a portion of them. Here the sample spans roughly 75,000 clones, approximately 86% being singletons. The sample in question was CD4+ or CD8+ T cells sorted from blood, obtained in a trial of the OX40 agonist ivuxolimab. All receptors come from an adult with an advanced solid tumor such as melanoma, head and neck, liver or kidney cancer.

The V and J genes are TRBV7-2 and TRBJ2-3, with 8 bases that match TRBD2. The CDR3 sequence is 14 residues long. The V gene end was trimmed by 4 bases and the J gene end by 3 bases; junction bases not matched to a gene: 3. Germline CDR1 SGHTA, CDR2 FQGNSA. CDR3 DNA sequence: TGTGCCAGCAGCTACGGGGGGGGGACAGATACGCAGTATTTT. Its protein product is CASSYGGGTDTQYF. Complete variable domain (other parts from reference TRBV7-2 and TRBJ2-3): GAGVSQSPSNKVTEKGKDVELRCDPISGHTALYWYRQSLGQGLEFLIYFQGNSAPDKSGLPSDRFSAERTGGSVSTLTIQRTQQEDSAVYLCASSYGGGTDTQYFGPGTRLTVL.

The V call is TRBV7-9, the J call TRBJ2-6; 9 positions agree with TRBD2. Germline loops: CDR1 SEHNR, CDR2 FQNEAQ (reference sequence). Germline trimming cut 1 base from V and 6 bases from J; bases unmatched to any gene: 13. The CDR3 loop spans 19 amino acids. CDR3 residues: CASSLDRKAGGPTANVLTF. The CDR3, as DNA: TGTGCCAGCAGCTTAGACCGCAAAGCGGGGGGACCTACGGCCAACGTCCTGACTTTC.

The V call is TRBV29-1, the J call TRBJ1-2; the D is unclear. CDR3 length equals 14 residues. The germline gives CDR1 SQVTM, CDR2 ANQGSEA. Trimming cost V 0 bases and J 4 bases, with 12 bases left between them. The CDR3 DNA is TGCAGCGTTGAAGATCCCAGGATTCGCTATGGCTACACCTTC. It codes for CSVEDPRIRYGYTF.

The chain is built from TRBV5-1 and TRBJ2-5; D tentatively reads TRBD1 or TRBD2 (5 bases each). The CDR3 consists of 14 residues. V was pared by 0 bases and J by 4 bases, with 10 bases between. Germline-derived CDR1 and CDR2 are SGHRS and YFSETQ. This CDR3 reads CASSLVGGTETQYF. In DNA, the CDR3 is TGCGCCAGCAGCTTGGTTGGGGGAACAGAGACCCAGTACTTC.

The table lists this clone with a count of one. V usage is TRBV27 and J usage is TRBJ1-5, with 10 nucleotides matching TRBD1. With V trimmed by 6 bases and J by 6 bases, 2 bases remained unmatched. The CDR3 extends over 13 amino acids. Germline lookup yields CDR1 MNHEY and CDR2 SMNVEV (reference sequence). The CDR3 region is CASSWDRGQPQHF. CDR3 nucleotides: TGTGCCAGCAGCTGGGACAGGGGTCAGCCCCAGCATTTT.

The J gene is TRBJ1-2, the V gene TRBV19; D possibly corresponds to TRBD1 (6 bases). In germline, CDR1 is LNHDA, CDR2 SQIVND (reference sequence). Trimming cost V 6 bases and J 4 bases, with 15 bases left between them. The CDR3 runs to 14 residues. CDR3 in amino acids: CASSTDRKPYGYTF. The CDR3 region has the DNA TGTGCCAGTAGCACAGACAGGAAACCCTATGGCTACACCTTC.

The chain employs TRBV6-6 and TRBJ1-1, with a possible D match to TRBD1 (5 bases). Germline CDR1 MNHNY, CDR2 SVGAGI (reference sequence). This CDR3 is built from 13 residues. Trimming took off 10 bases at V and 1 base at J, with 13 bases between the two ends. CDR3 DNA: TGTGCCATACAGGCGGGGTGGAACACTGAAGCTTTCTTT. This sequence encodes CAIQAGWNTEAFF.

This chain's CDR3 is CASSLVPQGGYTF. The DNA of the CDR3 is TGTGCCAGCAGCTTAGTTCCTCAGGGTGGCTACACCTTC. The V gene is TRBV7-9, the J gene TRBJ1-2, with D possibly being TRBD1 (5 bases). V lost 1 base to trimming and J lost 7 bases, with 10 bases between them. The germline gives CDR1 SEHNR, CDR2 FQNEAQ (reference sequence). This CDR3 comprises 13 residues.

The rearrangement uses TRBV7-8 and TRBJ1-2; a weak D match, TRBD1 (5 bases). V was pared by 6 bases and J by 2 bases, with 19 bases between. CDR1 SGHVS and CDR2 FQNEAQ come from the germline V gene. The CDR3 sequence is 16 residues long. CDR3 sequence: CASRGGTRGRNYGYTF. The CDR3 DNA is TGTGCCAGCAGGGGGGGGACGAGGGGAAGGAACTATGGCTACACCTTC.

This clone appeared a few times. The V and J genes are TRBV11-2 and TRBJ1-6, with a possible D match to TRBD1 (5 bases). CDR1 SGHAT and CDR2 FQNNGV come from the germline V gene. The V end was cut by 1 base, the J end by 9 bases, with 16 bases between. The CDR3 has 16 amino acids. The CDR3 region has the DNA TGTGCCAGCAGCTTAGGAGGGGCAGGGTTGGGTTCACCCCTCCACTTT. Residues: CASSLGGAGLGSPLHF.

In this sample, this clone turned up a few times. The genes are TRBV6-8 and TRBJ1-1; D is uncertain. CDR3 size: 12 residues. The V and J ends lost 5 bases and 1 base respectively, with 5 bases between them. The germline gives CDR1 MNHGY, CDR2 SAAAGT. In DNA form, the CDR3 reads TGTGCCAGCAGTATGACGAACACTGAAGCTTTCTTT. This translates into CASSMTNTEAFF.

The V call is TRBV4-2, the J call TRBJ2-3, with a weak D call TRBD2 (6 bases). CDR1 is LGHNA, CDR2 YNFKEQ, per germline. There are 15 residues in the CDR3. V lost 4 bases, J lost 6 bases, and 17 bases lay in between. CDR3 in amino acids: CASSPPGTGSDTQYF. The CDR3 coding sequence is TGTGCCAGCAGCCCCCCTGGGACTGGATCGGATACGCAGTATTTT.

The chain uses TRBV6-5 and TRBJ2-5, with unresolved D. The DNA matches TRBJ2-7 better at its end, which makes the J call doubtful. The CDR3 extends over 15 amino acids. The germline V gene encodes CDR1 MNHEY and CDR2 SVGAGI. CDR3 sequence reads: CASSYSAGSAYEQYF. The CDR3, as DNA: TGTGCCAGCAGTTACAGTGCAGGATCGGCATACGAGCAGTACTTC.

The chain employs TRBV30 and TRBJ1-2; D gene ambiguous. The germline V and J ends were trimmed by 0 bases and 7 bases, with 12 bases remaining between them. CDR1 and CDR2 (germline): GTSNPN, SVGIG (reference sequence). The CDR3 extends over 13 amino acids. CDR3 amino acids: CAWSVPGRVGYTF. The CDR3 DNA sequence: TGTGCCTGGAGTGTACCGGGGAGAGTTGGCTACACCTTC. The complete variable domain, with remaining parts taken from reference TRBV30 and TRBJ1-2, reads SQTIHQWPATLVQPVGSPLSLECTVEGTSNPNLYWYRQAAGRGLQLLFYSVGIGQISSEVPQNLSASRPQDRQFILSSKKLLLSDSGFYLCAWSVPGRVGYTFGSGTRLTVV.

The V and J genes are TRBV6-6 and TRBJ2-3, with 10 bases aligning to TRBD2. Trimming at V came to 2 bases and at J to 2 bases, leaving 4 bases not matched to a gene. This CDR3 has 16 amino acids. Germline loops: CDR1 MNHNY, CDR2 SVGAGI (reference sequence). CDR3 bases: TGTGCCAGCAGTTACGGGACTAGCGCTGTCACAGATACGCAGTATTTT. This codes for CASSYGTSAVTDTQYF.

This clone turned up a few times. The junction differs from germline at one of its ends, possibly a read error. The V call is TRBV2, the J call TRBJ2-7; D remains ambiguous. The CDR3 runs to 15 residues. Germline lookup yields CDR1 SNHLY and CDR2 FYNNEI. The CDR3 DNA follows: TGTGCCAGCAGTGAGGACGGTCACTTCTCCGACGAGCAGTACTTC. Protein product: CASSEDGHFSDEQYF.

The chain employs TRBV18 and TRBJ1-5; 8 bases are shared with TRBD1. The CDR3 runs 14 residues. Trimming took 6 bases from V and 3 from J; bases not matched to a gene: 4. Germline CDR1 KGHSH, CDR2 LQKENI. The CDR3 protein is CASSWGQANQPQHF. The CDR3 coding sequence is TGTGCCAGCTCGTGGGGACAGGCCAATCAGCCCCAGCATTTT.

This chain links TRBV7-9 with TRBJ2-1; 12 nucleotides agree with TRBD2. This CDR3 spans 16 amino acids. The V and J ends lost 5 bases and 4 bases, in that order; junction bases with no gene match: 6. Germline CDR1 reads SEHNR; CDR2 reads FQNEAQ (reference sequence). CDR3 bases: TGTGCCAGCAGCGCGACTAGCGGGGGCCTTTACAATGAGCAGTTCTTC. Translated: CASSATSGGLYNEQFF.

The genes are TRBV5-1 and TRBJ2-5; D is possibly TRBD1 (6 bases). V lost 4 bases to trimming and J lost 2 bases, with 18 bases between them. CDR1 and CDR2 from the germline V gene are SGHRS and YFSETQ. CDR3 length equals 16 residues. CDR3 sequence reads: CASSQGTRRDQETQYF. CDR3 sequence (DNA): TGCGCCAGCAGCCAGGGGACAAGGAGAGATCAAGAGACCCAGTACTTC.

This clone was seen only once. The rearrangement uses TRBV7-3 and TRBJ2-3; weak D call: TRBD2 (5 bases). Germline V gene lookup returns CDR1 SGHTA and CDR2 FQGTGA. The V end lost 1 base, the J end lost 2 bases, and 13 bases lay between the germline ends. The CDR3 is 16 residues long. DNA for the CDR3: TGTGCCAGCAGCTTAATTCCGGCCGGGAACACAGATACGCAGTATTTT. This sequence encodes CASSLIPAGNTDTQYF.

The chain joins TRBV2 to TRBJ2-5; TRBD2 is a possible D gene (6 bases). Trimming cost V 6 bases and J 3 bases, with 17 bases left between them. Germline V gene lookup returns CDR1 SNHLY and CDR2 FYNNEI. There are 15 residues in the CDR3. CDR3 sequence (DNA): TGTGCCAGCAGCCGGGACTCTGGTAGAGAAGAGACCCAGTACTTC. Translated: CASSRDSGREETQYF.

J is TRBJ2-6 and V is TRBV5-1; no definite D call. With 2 bases removed from V and 1 base from J, the gap between germline ends came to 10 bases. The CDR3 sequence is 16 residues long. The germline V gene encodes CDR1 SGHRS and CDR2 YFSETQ. This CDR3 is CASSFQASSGANVLTF. The CDR3 coding sequence is TGCGCCAGCAGCTTCCAGGCGTCATCTGGGGCCAACGTCCTGACTTTC.

The V gene is TRBV5-4, the J gene TRBJ1-2; 7 positions match TRBD1. CDR1 and CDR2 from the germline V gene are SGHNT and YYREEE (reference sequence). The CDR3 covers 14 residues. Germline trimming cut 3 bases from V and 4 bases from J; bases unmatched to any gene: 6. CDR3 sequence (DNA): TGTGCCAGCAGCTGGGAACGACAGGGCTATGGCTACACCTTC. It yields the protein CASSWERQGYGYTF.

The chain has TRBV7-9 and TRBJ1-2, with TRBD1 as a possible D gene (6 bases). The germline gives CDR1 SEHNR, CDR2 FQNEAQ (reference sequence). The CDR3 runs 13 residues. The ends were cut back, 4 bases at V and 5 bases at J, with 11 bases in the middle. The CDR3 region has the DNA TGTGCCAGCAGCTCGACAGGCCAATATGGCTACACCTTC. It yields the protein CASSSTGQYGYTF.

The V and J genes are TRBV5-4 and TRBJ2-7; D possibly corresponds to TRBD1 (5 bases). Trimming cost V 4 bases and J 6 bases, with 8 bases left between them. The CDR3 runs to 11 residues. Germline CDR1 is SGHNT and CDR2 is YYREEE (reference sequence). DNA for the CDR3: TGTGCCAGCAGCCTTGGGGCCGAGCAGTACTTC. It codes for CASSLGAEQYF.